These T cell receptor beta chains were read from a single sample in a study of shared clonotypes between healthy human individuals. Measured with immunoSEQ multiplex PCR; TCRdb has only the in-frame clones, and not every one. The table shows some 2.3 million clones, with approximately 95% occurring only once. Sequencing was carried out using naive CD4+ T cells from PBMCs. These receptor sequences come from a young man in good health. Some clones in this sample may be carry-over from other donors' samples. Both conserved end residues are part of each CDR3. A D gene is named only where the DNA matches it firmly. Only part of the rows carry a size: once, few, many, or a class if the clone is expanded.

size: NA; D: TRBD1; J: TRBJ1-2; V: TRBV29-1; CDR3: CSVRTGANYGYTF; DNA: TGCAGCGTACGGACAGGAGCTAACTATGGCTACACCTTC
size: NA; D: NA; J: TRBJ1-6; V: TRBV2; CDR3: CASSPGSSYNSPLHF; DNA: TGTGCCAGCAGTCCAGGGAGCTCCTATAATTCACCCCTCCACTTT
size: NA; D: NA; J: TRBJ1-2; V: TRBV5-1; CDR3: CASSLEQGLDGYTF; DNA: TGCGCCAGCAGCTTGGAGCAGGGTCTTGATGGCTACACCTTC
size: NA; D: NA; J: TRBJ1-5; V: TRBV5-6; CDR3: CASSTGRTNQPQHF; DNA: TGTGCCAGCAGCACCGGACGGACGAATCAGCCCCAGCATTTT
size: NA; D: NA; J: TRBJ1-2; V: TRBV28; CDR3: CAAQAPEGYTF; DNA: TGTGCCGCCCAGGCGCCGGAGGGCTACACCTTC
size: NA; D: TRBD1; J: TRBJ1-1; V: TRBV7-9; CDR3: CASSWTGERSTEAFF; DNA: TGTGCCAGCAGCTGGACAGGGGAAAGGAGCACTGAAGCTTTCTTT
size: NA; D: NA; J: TRBJ2-2; V: TRBV29-1; CDR3: CSAGERTNTGELFF; DNA: TGCAGCGCCGGCGAGCGGACGAACACCGGGGAGCTGTTTTTT
size: NA; D: TRBD1; J: TRBJ2-1; V: TRBV18; CDR3: CATQGADEQFF; DNA: TGTGCCACACAGGGGGCGGATGAGCAGTTCTTC
size: NA; D: NA; J: TRBJ1-5; V: TRBV7-2; CDR3: CASSLVGDSNQPQHF; DNA: TGTGCCAGCAGCTTAGTGGGGGATAGCAATCAGCCCCAGCATTTT
size: NA; D: NA; J: TRBJ1-1; V: TRBV7-9; CDR3: CASSPQPGSTEAFF; DNA: TGTGCCAGCAGCCCACAGCCGGGGAGCACTGAAGCTTTCTTT
size: few; D: TRBD1; J: TRBJ1-5; V: TRBV19; CDR3: CASLDRPYSNQPQHF; DNA: TGTGCCAGTTTGGACAGGCCTTATAGCAATCAGCCCCAGCATTTT
size: NA; D: TRBD2; J: TRBJ2-5; V: TRBV4-1; CDR3: CASSQSLAGGAETQYF; DNA: TGCGCCAGCAGCCAGTCCCTGGCGGGAGGGGCGGAGACCCAGTACTTC